A selection of T cell receptor beta chains follows, all from one sample in a study of T cells in Graves' hyperthyroidism and ophthalmopathy. TCRdb recomputed calls from the multiplex PCR reads with MiXCR, one row per CDR3 protein. The sample yields 660,000 or so distinct CDR3 sequences, less than 45% seen once. The sequencing sample was made of peripheral blood or thyroid tissue (not recorded which). These receptors all stem from an adult man with Graves' disease, either hyperthyroidism or ophthalmopathy (not recorded which). The CDR3 runs from the conserved cysteine through the conserved F or W. D genes are given only for firm matches. Clone size appears in some rows only: once, few, many, or a class for an expanded clone.

v_call	clone_size	d_call	j_call	cdr3_nt	cdr3_aa
TRBV10-3	.	.	TRBJ1-6	TGTGCCATCAGTGTCGGGGACGGAACTAATTCACCCCTCCACTTT	CAISVGDGTNSPLHF
TRBV12-3/TRBV12-4	.	TRBD1	TRBJ1-4	TGTGCAAGCGGGGGGCAGGGGGCAACTAATGAAAAACTGTTTTTT	CASGGQGATNEKLFF
TRBV29-1	many	.	TRBJ2-2	TGCAGCGTTGACGACATGAACACCGGGGAGCTGTTTTTT	CSVDDMNTGELFF
TRBV2	many	.	TRBJ1-1	TGTGCCAGCAGTGCACGGGGGGACACTGAAGCTTTCTTT	CASSARGDTEAFF
TRBV25-1	once	TRBD1	TRBJ1-1	TGTGCCAGCAGCGCGACAGGGAGAATAAACACTGAAGCTTTCTTT	CASSATGRINTEAFF
TRBV7-2	few	.	TRBJ1-2	TGTGCCAGCAGCTTCTCCGGGGGCAACTATGGCTACACCTTC	CASSFSGGNYGYTF
TRBV20-1	few	.	TRBJ1-6	TGCAGTGCTGGGTCGGTGAGGGAAGGGACCAATTCACCCCTCCACTTT	CSAGSVREGTNSPLHF
TRBV6-1	.	TRBD1	TRBJ1-6	TGTGCCATCAGTGAAGCCTACGGACAGGGTTGGCGTTCACCCCTCCACTTT	CAISEAYGQGWRSPLHF
TRBV7-3	few	.	TRBJ1-3	TGTGCCAGCAGCTTAACAGGCTACTCTGGAAACACCATATATTTT	CASSLTGYSGNTIYF
TRBV2	many	.	TRBJ2-6	TGTGCCAGCAGTGATATTGGGGCTGGGGCCAACGTCCTGACTTTC	CASSDIGAGANVLTF
TRBV20-1	.	.	TRBJ1-5	TGCAGTGCTCCAGGCGAGGGAGGGCAGCCCCAGCATTTT	CSAPGEGGQPQHF
TRBV20-1	.	.	TRBJ1-6	TGCAGTGCTAGAGATGCTACGGACAACCGGTACTTT	CSARDATDNRYF
TRBV19	.	.	TRBJ1-1	TGTGCCAGTACCAAGGGACCCATGAACACTGAAGCTTTCTTT	CASTKGPMNTEAFF
TRBV19	.	.	TRBJ1-2	TGTGCCAGTACGGGGCCCCGGGGGGATGGCTACACCTTC	CASTGPRGDGYTF
TRBV29-1	many	.	TRBJ2-2	TGCAGCGTCGGATGGACCGGGGAGCTGTTTTTT	CSVGWTGELFF
TRBV10-3	.	TRBD1	TRBJ1-6	TGTGCCATCAGTGAGTCGGGACAGCCCTCAAATTCACCCCTCCACTTT	CAISESGQPSNSPLHF
TRBV7-6	.	.	TRBJ1-1	TGTGCCAGCAGCTCATCCGGCGGACGAGCTTTCTTT	CASSSSGGRAFF
TRBV7-8	.	.	TRBJ2-7	TGTGCCAGCAGCTGGGACGAAGGATACGAGCAGTACTTC	CASSWDEGYEQYF
TRBV29-1	.	TRBD1	TRBJ1-2	TGCAGCGTTGGACAGGGGGCCTCTGGCTACACCTTC	CSVGQGASGYTF
TRBV7-8	.	TRBD1	TRBJ1-5	TGTGCCAGTAGTATAGATATTAGCGGACAGGTGAATCAGCCCCAGCATTTT	CASSIDISGQVNQPQHF
TRBV19	.	.	TRBJ2-7	TGTGCCAGTAGTATAGAAGTTGGACAGCCCTACGAGCAGTACTTC	CASSIEVGQPYEQYF
TRBV5-1	.	TRBD1	TRBJ1-1	TGCGCCAGCAGGGATACAGGGGAGGGCACTGAAGCTTTCTTT	CASRDTGEGTEAFF
TRBV15	.	.	TRBJ2-5	TGTGCCACCAGCGTAGCCGGGACCCAGTACTTC	CATSVAGTQYF
TRBV7-2	.	TRBD1	TRBJ1-1	TGTGCCAGCAGCCCACAACGGGACAGGGTTGAAAGGGCTTTCTTT	CASSPQRDRVERAFF
TRBV10-3	once	TRBD2	TRBJ2-7	TGTGCCACCCGAGACGTGGTGGGGGGGGACTACGAGCAGTACTTC	CATRDVVGGDYEQYF
TRBV6-1	many	.	TRBJ1-2	TGTGCCAGCAGTGAATCCCGTCACTATGGCTACACCTTC	CASSESRHYGYTF
TRBV7-3	.	.	TRBJ2-7	TGTGCCAGCTCACCAAGCGGCAACTCCTACGAGCAGTACTTC	CASSPSGNSYEQYF
TRBV7-9	many	TRBD1	TRBJ1-5	TGTGCCAGCAGCGGACAGGGGAGCAATCAGCCCCAGCATTTT	CASSGQGSNQPQHF